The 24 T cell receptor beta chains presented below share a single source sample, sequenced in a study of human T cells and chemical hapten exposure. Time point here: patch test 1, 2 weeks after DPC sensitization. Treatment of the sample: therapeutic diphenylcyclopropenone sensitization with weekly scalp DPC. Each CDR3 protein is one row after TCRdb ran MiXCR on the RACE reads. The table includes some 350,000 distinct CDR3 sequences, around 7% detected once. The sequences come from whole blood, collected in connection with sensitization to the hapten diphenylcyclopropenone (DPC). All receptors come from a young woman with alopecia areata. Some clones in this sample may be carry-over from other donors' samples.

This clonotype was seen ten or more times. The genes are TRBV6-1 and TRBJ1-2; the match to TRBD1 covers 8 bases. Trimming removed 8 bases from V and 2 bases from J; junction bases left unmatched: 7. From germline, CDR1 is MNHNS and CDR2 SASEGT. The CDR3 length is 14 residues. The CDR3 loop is CASLPDRVNYGYTF. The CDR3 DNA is TGTGCCAGCCTCCCGGACAGGGTCAACTATGGCTACACCTTC.

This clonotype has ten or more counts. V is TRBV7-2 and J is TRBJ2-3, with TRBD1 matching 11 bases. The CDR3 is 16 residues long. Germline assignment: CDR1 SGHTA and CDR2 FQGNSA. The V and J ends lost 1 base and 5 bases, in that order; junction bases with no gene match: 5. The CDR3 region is CASSLVGQGALDTQYF. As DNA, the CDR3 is TGTGCCAGCAGCTTAGTCGGACAGGGGGCATTAGATACGCAGTATTTT.

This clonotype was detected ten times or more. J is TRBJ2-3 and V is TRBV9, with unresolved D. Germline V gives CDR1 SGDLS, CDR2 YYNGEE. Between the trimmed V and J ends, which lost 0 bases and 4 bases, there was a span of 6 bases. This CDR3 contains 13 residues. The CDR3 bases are TGTGCCAGCAGCGTAGTTTCTGCAGATACGCAGTATTTT. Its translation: CASSVVSADTQYF.

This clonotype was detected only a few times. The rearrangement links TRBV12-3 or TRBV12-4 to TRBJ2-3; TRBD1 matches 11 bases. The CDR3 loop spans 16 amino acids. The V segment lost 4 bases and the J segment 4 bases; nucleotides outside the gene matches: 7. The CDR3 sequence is CASSSPGQGVADTQYF. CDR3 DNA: TGTGCCAGCAGTTCCCCGGGACAGGGGGTTGCAGATACGCAGTATTTT.

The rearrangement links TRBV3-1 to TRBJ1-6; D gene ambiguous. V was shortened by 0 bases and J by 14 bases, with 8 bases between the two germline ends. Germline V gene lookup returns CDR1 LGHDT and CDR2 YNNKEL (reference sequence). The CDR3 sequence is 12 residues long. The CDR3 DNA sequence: TGTGCCAGCAGCCAAGATAAGGTGACCCTCCACTTT. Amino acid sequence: CASSQDKVTLHF.

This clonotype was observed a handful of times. CDR3 sequence (DNA): TGCAGTGCTAGAGTATTAGGGGACGAGCAGTACTTC. Its translation: CSARVLGDEQYF. The rearrangement uses TRBV20-1 and TRBJ2-7; possible D gene TRBD1, 5 bases. V was shortened by 1 base and J by 5 bases, with 9 bases between the two germline ends. There are 12 residues in the CDR3. Germline V gene data show CDR1 as DFQATT and CDR2 as SNEGSKA (reference sequence).

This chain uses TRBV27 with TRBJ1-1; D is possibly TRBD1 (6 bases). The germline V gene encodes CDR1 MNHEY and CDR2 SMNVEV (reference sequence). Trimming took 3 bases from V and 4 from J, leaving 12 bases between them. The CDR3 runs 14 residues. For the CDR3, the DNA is TGTGCCAGCAGTTTCGCAGGGGCTGGCACTGAAGCTTTCTTT. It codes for CASSFAGAGTEAFF.

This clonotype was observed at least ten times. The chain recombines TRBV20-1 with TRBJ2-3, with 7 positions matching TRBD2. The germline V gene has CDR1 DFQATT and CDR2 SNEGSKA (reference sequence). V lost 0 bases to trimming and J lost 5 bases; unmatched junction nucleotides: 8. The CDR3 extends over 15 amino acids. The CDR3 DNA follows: TGCAGTGCTAGAGATTTGGCGGGAGCGGGAGATACGCAGTATTTT. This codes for CSARDLAGAGDTQYF.

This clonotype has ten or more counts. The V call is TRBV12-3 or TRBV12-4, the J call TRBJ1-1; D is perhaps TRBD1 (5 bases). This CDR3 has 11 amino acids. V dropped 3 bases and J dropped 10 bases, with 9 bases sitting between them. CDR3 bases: TGTGCCAGCAGTTTGGCGGGGCGAGCTTTCTTT. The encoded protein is CASSLAGRAFF.

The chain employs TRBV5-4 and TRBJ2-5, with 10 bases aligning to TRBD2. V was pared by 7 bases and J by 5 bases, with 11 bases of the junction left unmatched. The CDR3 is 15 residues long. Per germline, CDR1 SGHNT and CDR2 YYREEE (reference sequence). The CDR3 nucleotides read TGTGCCAGCCACCGGTGGCTAGCGGGGGATGAGACCCAGTACTTC. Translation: CASHRWLAGDETQYF.

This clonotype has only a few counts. The CDR3: CASSPPTYPGNTIYF. The CDR3 DNA reads TGTGCCAGCAGTCCACCTACCTACCCTGGAAACACCATATATTTT. The chain is built from TRBV6-2 or TRBV6-3 and TRBJ1-3, with D hard to call. V was pared by 5 bases and J by 2 bases, with 13 bases between. Germline loops: CDR1 MNHEY, CDR2 SVGEGT. The CDR3 extends over 15 amino acids.

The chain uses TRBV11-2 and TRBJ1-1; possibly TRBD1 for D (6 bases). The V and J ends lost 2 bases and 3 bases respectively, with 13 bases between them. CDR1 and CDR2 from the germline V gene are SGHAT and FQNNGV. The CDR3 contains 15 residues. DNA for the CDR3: TGTGCCAGCAGCTTACAGTTGGGGGGCCACACTGAAGCTTTCTTT. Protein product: CASSLQLGGHTEAFF.

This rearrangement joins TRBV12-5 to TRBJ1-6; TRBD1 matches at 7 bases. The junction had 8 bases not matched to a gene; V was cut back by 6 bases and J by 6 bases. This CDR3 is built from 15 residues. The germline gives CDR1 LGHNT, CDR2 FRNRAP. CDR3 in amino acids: CASGSGGQLNSPLHF. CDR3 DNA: TGTGCTAGTGGCTCCGGGGGACAGCTTAATTCACCCCTCCACTTT.

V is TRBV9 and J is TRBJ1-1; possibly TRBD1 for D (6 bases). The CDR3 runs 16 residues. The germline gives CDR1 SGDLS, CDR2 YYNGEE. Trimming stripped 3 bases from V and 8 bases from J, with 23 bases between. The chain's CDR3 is CASSAYPSGGDREAFF. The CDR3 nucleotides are TGTGCCAGCAGCGCTTACCCGTCTGGGGGTGACAGGGAAGCTTTCTTT.

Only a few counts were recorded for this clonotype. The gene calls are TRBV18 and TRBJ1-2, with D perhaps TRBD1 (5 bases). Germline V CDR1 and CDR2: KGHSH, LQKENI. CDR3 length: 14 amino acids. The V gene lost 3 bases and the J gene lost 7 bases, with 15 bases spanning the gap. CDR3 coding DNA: TGTGCCAGCTCACCCGACGAGGGGAGGGGTGGCTACACCTTC. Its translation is CASSPDEGRGGYTF. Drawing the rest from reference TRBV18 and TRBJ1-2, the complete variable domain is NAGVMQNPRHLVRRRGQEARLRCSPMKGHSHVYWYRQLPEEGLKFMVYLQKENIIDESGMPKERFSAEFPKEGPSILRIQQVVRGDSAAYFCASSPDEGRGGYTFGSGTRLTVV.

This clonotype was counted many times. CDR3 in amino acids: CSGGPASSYEQYF. Here the CDR3 DNA reads TGCAGTGGGGGGCCGGCCAGCTCCTACGAGCAGTACTTC. The rearrangement joins TRBV20-1 to TRBJ2-7; tentatively, D is TRBD1 (6 bases). The CDR3 is made up of 13 amino acids. The V end was cut by 7 bases, the J end by 0 bases, with 13 bases between. The germline V gene has CDR1 DFQATT and CDR2 SNEGSKA (reference sequence).

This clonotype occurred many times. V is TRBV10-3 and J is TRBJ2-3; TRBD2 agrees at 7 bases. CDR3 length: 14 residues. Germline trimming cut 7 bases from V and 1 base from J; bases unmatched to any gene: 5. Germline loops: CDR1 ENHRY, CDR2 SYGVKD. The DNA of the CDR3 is TGTGCCATCACCAAAAGCGGGGGCACAGATACGCAGTATTTT. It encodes CAITKSGGTDTQYF.

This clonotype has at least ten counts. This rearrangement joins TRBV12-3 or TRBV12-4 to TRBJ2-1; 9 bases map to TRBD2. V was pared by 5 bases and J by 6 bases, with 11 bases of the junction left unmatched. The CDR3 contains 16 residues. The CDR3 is CASSGLASGGPNEQFF. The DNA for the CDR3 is TGTGCCAGCAGTGGGCTGGCGAGCGGGGGGCCCAATGAGCAGTTCTTC.

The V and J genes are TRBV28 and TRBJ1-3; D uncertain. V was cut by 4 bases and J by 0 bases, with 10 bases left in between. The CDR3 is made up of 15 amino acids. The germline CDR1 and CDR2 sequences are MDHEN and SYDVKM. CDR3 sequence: CASSSPGSSGNTIYF. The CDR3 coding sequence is TGTGCCAGCAGTTCCCCGGGGAGCTCTGGAAACACCATATATTTT.

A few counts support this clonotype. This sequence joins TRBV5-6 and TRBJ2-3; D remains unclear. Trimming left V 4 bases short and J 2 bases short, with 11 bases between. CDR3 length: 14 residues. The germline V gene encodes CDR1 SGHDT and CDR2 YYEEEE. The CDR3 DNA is TGTGCCAGCAGCACGGGCCCGGCCACAGATACGCAGTATTTT. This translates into CASSTGPATDTQYF.

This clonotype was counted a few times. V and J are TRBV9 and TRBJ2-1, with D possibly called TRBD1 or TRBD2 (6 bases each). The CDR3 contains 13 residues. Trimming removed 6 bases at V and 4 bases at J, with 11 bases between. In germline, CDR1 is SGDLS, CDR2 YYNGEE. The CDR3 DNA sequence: TGTGCCAGCAACGGAGGGGGGTACAATGAGCAGTTCTTC. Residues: CASNGGGYNEQFF.

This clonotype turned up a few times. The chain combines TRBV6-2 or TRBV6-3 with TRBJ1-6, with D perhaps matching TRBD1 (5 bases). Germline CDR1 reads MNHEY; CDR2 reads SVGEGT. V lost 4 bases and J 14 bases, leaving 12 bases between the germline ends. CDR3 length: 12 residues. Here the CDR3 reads CASSFQGMTLHF. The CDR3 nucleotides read TGTGCCAGCAGTTTCCAGGGCATGACCCTCCACTTT.

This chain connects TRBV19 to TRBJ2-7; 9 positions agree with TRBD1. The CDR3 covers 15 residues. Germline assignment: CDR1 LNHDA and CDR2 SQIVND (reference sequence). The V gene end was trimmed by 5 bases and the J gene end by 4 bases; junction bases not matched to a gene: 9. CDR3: CASSVPGTGRYEQYF. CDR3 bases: TGTGCCAGTAGTGTGCCCGGGACAGGGAGATACGAGCAGTACTTC. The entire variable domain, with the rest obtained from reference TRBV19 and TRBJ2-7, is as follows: DGGITQSPKYLFRKEGQNVTLSCEQNLNHDAMYWYRQDPGQGLRLIYYSQIVNDFQKGDIAEGYSVSREKKESFPLTVTSAQKNPTAFYLCASSVPGTGRYEQYFGPGTRLTVT.

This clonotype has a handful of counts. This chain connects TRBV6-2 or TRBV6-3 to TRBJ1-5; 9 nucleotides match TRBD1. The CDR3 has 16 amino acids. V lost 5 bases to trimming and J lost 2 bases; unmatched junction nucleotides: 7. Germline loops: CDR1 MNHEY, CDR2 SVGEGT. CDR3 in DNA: TGTGCCAGCAGTCAACTCCGACAGGGGGGCAATCAGCCCCAGCATTTT. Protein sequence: CASSQLRQGGNQPQHF.